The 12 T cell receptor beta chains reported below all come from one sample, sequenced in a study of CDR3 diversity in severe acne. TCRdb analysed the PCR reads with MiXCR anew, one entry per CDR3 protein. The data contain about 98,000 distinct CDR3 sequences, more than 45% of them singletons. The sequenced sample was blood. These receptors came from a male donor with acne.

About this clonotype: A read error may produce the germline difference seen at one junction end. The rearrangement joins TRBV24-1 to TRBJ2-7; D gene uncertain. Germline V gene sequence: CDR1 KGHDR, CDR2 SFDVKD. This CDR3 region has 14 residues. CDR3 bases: TGTGCCAGCAGTCTTGGACGGAGCTCCTACGAGCAGTACTTC. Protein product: CASSLGRSSYEQYF.

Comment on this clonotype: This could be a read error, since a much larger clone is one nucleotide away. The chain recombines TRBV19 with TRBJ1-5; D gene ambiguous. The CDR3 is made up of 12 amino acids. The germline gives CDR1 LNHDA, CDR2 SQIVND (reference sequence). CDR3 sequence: CASSIAVRPRHF. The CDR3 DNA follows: TGTGCCAGTAGTATAGCTGTCCGGCCCCGGCATTTT.

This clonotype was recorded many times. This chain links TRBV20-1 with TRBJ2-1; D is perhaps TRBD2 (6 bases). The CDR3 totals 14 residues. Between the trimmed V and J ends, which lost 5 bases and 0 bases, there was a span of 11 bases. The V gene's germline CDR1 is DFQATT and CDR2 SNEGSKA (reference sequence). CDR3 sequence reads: CSAPGLPSYNEQFF. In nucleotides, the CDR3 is TGCAGTGCTCCGGGACTCCCCTCCTACAATGAGCAGTTCTTC.

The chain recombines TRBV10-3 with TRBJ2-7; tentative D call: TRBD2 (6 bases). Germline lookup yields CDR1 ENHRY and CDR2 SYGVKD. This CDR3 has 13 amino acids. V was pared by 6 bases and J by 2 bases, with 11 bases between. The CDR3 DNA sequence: TGTGCCATCAGCCCGACTAGTACCTACGAGCAGTACTTC. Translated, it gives CAISPTSTYEQYF.

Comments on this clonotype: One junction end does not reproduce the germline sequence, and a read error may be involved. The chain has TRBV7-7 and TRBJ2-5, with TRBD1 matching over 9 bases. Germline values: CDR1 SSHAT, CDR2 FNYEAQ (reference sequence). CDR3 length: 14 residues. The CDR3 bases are TGTGCTAGCAGCTTTCGACAGGGGGGGGAGACCCAGTACTTC. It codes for CASSFRQGGETQYF.

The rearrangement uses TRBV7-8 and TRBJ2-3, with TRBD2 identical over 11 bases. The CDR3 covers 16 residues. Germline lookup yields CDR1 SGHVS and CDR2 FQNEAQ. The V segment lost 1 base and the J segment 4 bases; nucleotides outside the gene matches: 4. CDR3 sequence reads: CASSLVSGRAADTQYF. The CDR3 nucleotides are TGTGCCAGCAGCTTAGTTAGCGGGAGGGCCGCAGATACGCAGTATTTT.

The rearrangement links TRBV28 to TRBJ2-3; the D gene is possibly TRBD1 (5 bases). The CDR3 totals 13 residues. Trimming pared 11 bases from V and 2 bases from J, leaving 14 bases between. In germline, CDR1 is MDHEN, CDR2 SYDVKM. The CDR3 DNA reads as TGTGCCGTTCAGGGTGACAACACAGATACGCAGTATTTT. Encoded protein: CAVQGDNTDTQYF. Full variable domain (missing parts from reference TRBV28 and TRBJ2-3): DVKVTQSSRYLVKRTGEKVFLECVQDMDHENMFWYRQDPGLGLRLIYFSYDVKMKEKGDIPEGYSVSREKKERFSLILESASTNQTSMYLCAVQGDNTDTQYFGPGTRLTVL.

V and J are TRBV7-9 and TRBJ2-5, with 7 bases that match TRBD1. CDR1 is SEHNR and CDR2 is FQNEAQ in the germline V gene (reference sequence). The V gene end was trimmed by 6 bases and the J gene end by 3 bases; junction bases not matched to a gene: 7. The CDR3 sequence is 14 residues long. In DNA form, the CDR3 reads TGTGCCAGCAGTCCCCTGGGGACAGAAGAGACCCAGTACTTC. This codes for CASSPLGTEETQYF.

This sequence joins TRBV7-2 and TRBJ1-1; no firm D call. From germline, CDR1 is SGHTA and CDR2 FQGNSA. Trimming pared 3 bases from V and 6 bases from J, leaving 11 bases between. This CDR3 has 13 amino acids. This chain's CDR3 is CASSLGSRSEAFF. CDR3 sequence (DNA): TGTGCCAGCAGCTTGGGGAGCAGATCTGAAGCTTTCTTT.

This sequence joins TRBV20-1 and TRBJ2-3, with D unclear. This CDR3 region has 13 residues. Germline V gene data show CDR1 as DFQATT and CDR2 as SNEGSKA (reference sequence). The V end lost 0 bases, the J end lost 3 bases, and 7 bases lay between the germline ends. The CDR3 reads CSARETGTDTQYF. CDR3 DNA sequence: TGCAGTGCTAGAGAGACCGGGACAGATACGCAGTATTTT.

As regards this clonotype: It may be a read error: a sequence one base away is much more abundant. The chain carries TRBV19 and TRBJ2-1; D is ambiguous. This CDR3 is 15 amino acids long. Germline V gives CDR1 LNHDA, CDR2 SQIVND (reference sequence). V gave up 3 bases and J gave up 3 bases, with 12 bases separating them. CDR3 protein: CASSMGGPLYNEQFF. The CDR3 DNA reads TGTGCCAGTAGTATGGGCGGCCCCCTCTACAATGAGCAGTTCTTC.

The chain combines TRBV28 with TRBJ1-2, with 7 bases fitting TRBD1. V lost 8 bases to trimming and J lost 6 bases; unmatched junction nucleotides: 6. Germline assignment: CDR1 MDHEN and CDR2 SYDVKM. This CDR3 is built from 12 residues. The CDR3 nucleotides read TGTGCCAGCCGAGAGGGGGCTGATGGCTACACCTTC. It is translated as CASREGADGYTF.